This entry features one TCR beta chain sequence. The antigen it recognizes is unknown. No much larger clone exists at a distance of one base, and base qualities are not known. An Illumina MiSeq was used to sequence the TCRbeta libraries, yielding an average of approximately 43,000 productive templates per sample. TCRbeta CDR3 libraries were generated with the immunoSEQ assay using multiplex PCR amplification. On the authors' methods: Repertoire diversity was computed as previously defined, with values near 0 indicating extremely monoclonal samples. TCRdb's version of the immuneACCESS table is confined to in-frame rearrangements and falls short of the full clone set. An unresolved V gene accounts for under half of the shortfall where checked; the remainder is of unknown origin. The V and J calls and the clone size are those of that table, but D and trimming were determined from the DNA. Across this sample there are some 17,000 clones, with about four fifths seen only once. Of the sample, about 8.1% falls within the top ten clones.

This sample is drawn from a study of STAT3 mutations in large granular lymphocyte leukemia (dated by TCRdb to the late 2010s). About the study as a whole: Roughly half of the T-LGLL patients who were sequenced longitudinally carried canonical activating STAT3 mutations. One or more immunosuppressive therapy regimens were given to more than half of T-LGLL patients, and hematologic response was seen in around 36% of the treated patients. Patients with T-cell large granular lymphocyte leukemia underwent serial deep sequencing of TCRbeta CDR3 and STAT3 to reconstruct clonal hierarchy and dynamics. From an initial cohort of approximately 200 LGL patients, roughly 19 representative T-LGLL cases were chosen for longitudinal sequencing of TCRbeta and STAT3. As controls, the study also included longitudinal sequencing of two patients with natural killer LGL leukemia. Patients were sequenced at roughly 3.8 time points on average, with the number of samplings per patient ranging from 2 to 8.

The same DNA, extracted from blood mononuclear cells, served for both TCR sequencing and STAT3 sequencing. The CDR3 sequence holds 14 residues, the cysteine and phenylalanine included. Just CDR3 DNA is preserved here, 42 bases in frame from base 1. CDR1 MNHEY and CDR2 SVGAGI were looked up in the germline V gene. Trimming at the junction amounts to 6 bases on V and 7 bases on J, and the germline ends lie 15 bases apart. The paper as a whole reports these results and caveats: Because no samples were available when a clone first appeared, clonal expansion was inferred from samplings taken at other points. Persisting codominant clonotypes in some patients meant a small but highly pathogenic clone may have been missed. The linking of therapy response to changes in TCR clonal burden was complicated by variable intervals between samplings and differing treatment regimens. Several patients had a dominant TCR clone burden greater than the STAT3 mutant burden, which suggests that the STAT3 mutation arose secondarily within a clone that had already expanded. TCR clonotype switching after therapy was seen in about 30% of the 18 patients, with all newly emerging clones being STAT3 wild type. Every T-LGLL patient showed at least one immunodominant TCRbeta clonotype, and about half showed multiple immunodominant subclonotypes.

Recombination joined TRBV6-5 with TRBJ2-2; D gene: possibly TRBD1, on 5 matching bases. Sequenced sample: peripheral blood mononuclear cells. This TCR derives from a man aged 50-60 years with T-cell large granular lymphocyte leukemia. Some clones in this sample may be carry-over from other donors' samples. The age is the age at diagnosis. The CDR3 protein: CASRPPRGFGELFF. At the DNA level, the sequence is TGTGCCAGCAGACCCCCAAGGGGATTCGGGGAGCTGTTTTTT.